A single sample gave rise to the 6 T cell receptor beta chains below, sequenced in a study of cytomegalovirus exposure and HLA in healthy donors. PCR was performed using 60 Vbeta and 13 Jbeta primers. Measured with immunoSEQ multiplex PCR; TCRdb has only the in-frame clones, and not every one. The data contain about 82,000 clones, 9.5% to 13% of them singletons. The sequencing input was PBMCs. The source is a man aged 55 to 70 in good health and CMV-seropositive.

V is TRBV7-2 and J is TRBJ2-2; D possibly corresponds to TRBD2 (5 bases). With 4 bases removed from V and 2 bases from J, the gap between germline ends came to 5 bases. CDR3 length equals 13 residues. Germline CDR1 reads SGHTA; CDR2 reads FQGNSA. CDR3 sequence reads: CASSSGNTGELFF. In DNA form, the CDR3 reads TGTGCCAGCAGCTCGGGAAACACCGGGGAGCTGTTTTTT.

The chain joins TRBV4-1 to TRBJ1-5; 8 nucleotides match TRBD1. Per germline, CDR1 MGHRA and CDR2 YSYEKL. The V gene end was trimmed by 4 bases and the J gene end by 7 bases; junction bases not matched to a gene: 9. The CDR3 sequence is 15 residues long. The CDR3 DNA sequence: TGCGCCAGCAGCCCCAGACAGGGGAACGAACAGCCCCAGCATTTT. Residues: CASSPRQGNEQPQHF.

The chain is built from TRBV10-1 and TRBJ2-5; tentatively, D is TRBD1 (6 bases). This CDR3 comprises 13 residues. Germline CDR1 is WNHNN and CDR2 is SYGVQD (reference sequence). Trimming removed 3 bases from V and 4 bases from J, with 9 bases in between. The CDR3 is CASSDRGRETQYF. The CDR3 coding sequence is TGCGCCAGCAGTGACAGGGGACGAGAGACCCAGTACTTC.

The chain couples TRBV10-3 to TRBJ2-1; D may be TRBD2 (7 bases). Germline CDR1 and CDR2: ENHRY and SYGVKD. CDR3 size: 15 residues. The V and J ends lost 4 bases and 5 bases respectively, with 15 bases between them. CDR3 DNA: TGTGCCATCAGTGGGGGGGCTAGCGGAAACAATGAGCAGTTCTTC. It specifies CAISGGASGNNEQFF.

This clone was seen a few times. Other DNA sequences within the sample encode an identical CDR3. The chain carries TRBV7-3 and TRBJ2-3; 7 bases map to TRBD2. V gave up 2 bases and J gave up 1 base; unmatched junction bases: 3. CDR3 length: 15 amino acids. Germline V lookup: CDR1 SGHTA, CDR2 FQGTGA. CDR3 in amino acids: CASSLGGRGTDTQYF. The CDR3 DNA follows: TGTGCCAGCAGCTTAGGTGGGAGGGGCACAGATACGCAGTATTTT.

The chain has TRBV7-3 and TRBJ1-1; D remains unclear. This CDR3 comprises 13 residues. V dropped 6 bases and J dropped 1 base, with 9 bases sitting between them. Germline values: CDR1 SGHTA, CDR2 FQGTGA. CDR3 sequence: CASRAGRNTEAFF. CDR3 DNA: TGTGCCAGCAGGGCGGGTAGGAACACTGAAGCTTTCTTT.